This passage covers 5 T cell receptor beta chains from one sample sequenced in a study of T-cell memory formation after mild COVID-19. Each CDR3 protein gets one entry after TCRdb re-called the 5' RACE reads with MiXCR. The data contain roughly 620,000 distinct CDR3 sequences, around 17% of them singletons. Sequenced sample: PBMCs or a T cell subset sorted from them (not recorded which). The receptors derive from an adult woman who had mild COVID-19 (a few samples of this study predate the infection). Cell type and time point are not known.

The chain uses TRBV11-2 and TRBJ1-1; perhaps TRBD1 as D (5 bases). This CDR3 comprises 14 residues. Germline values: CDR1 SGHAT, CDR2 FQNNGV. The germline V and J ends were trimmed by 4 bases and 5 bases, with 14 bases remaining between them. This CDR3 is CASSSAGEGTEAFF. The CDR3, as DNA: TGTGCCAGCAGCTCCGCGGGGGAAGGGACTGAAGCTTTCTTT.

In its sample, this clonotype was seen a few times. The chain carries TRBV7-8 and TRBJ1-1; D is uncertain. The V and J ends lost 1 base and 7 bases respectively, with 13 bases between them. Germline assignment: CDR1 SGHVS and CDR2 FQNEAQ. The CDR3 is 14 amino acids. CDR3 DNA sequence: TGTGCCAGCAGCTTAGAAAATGTGGCGAGTGAAGCTTTCTTT. Translated: CASSLENVASEAFF.

This CDR3 is CASSRRDSRRGYTF. In DNA, the CDR3 is TGTGCCAGCAGCCGACGGGACTCCCGGCGAGGCTACACCTTC. V and J are TRBV7-8 and TRBJ1-2; a possible D gene is TRBD1 (5 bases). Germline V gives CDR1 SGHVS, CDR2 FQNEAQ. With 5 bases removed from V and 8 bases from J, the gap between germline ends came to 18 bases. The length of the CDR3 is 14 residues.

This clonotype has a handful of counts. In DNA, the CDR3 is TGCAGTGCTAGAGATTTAAGAGCGGGAGGTGGGGAGACCCAGCAGTTCTTC. This translates into CSARDLRAGGGETQQFF. The chain joins TRBV20-1 to TRBJ2-1; 9 positions agree with TRBD2. The V gene end was trimmed by 0 bases and the J gene end by 11 bases; junction bases not matched to a gene: 17. The CDR3 sequence is 17 residues long. In germline, CDR1 is DFQATT, CDR2 SNEGSKA (reference sequence).

The chain uses TRBV6-6 and TRBJ2-2; D perhaps matches TRBD2 (5 bases). CDR1 and CDR2 (germline): MNHNY, SVGAGI (reference sequence). V was pared by 4 bases and J by 5 bases, with 11 bases between. The CDR3 runs 14 residues. This CDR3 reads CASSSRGWTGELFF. In nucleotides, the CDR3 is TGTGCCAGCAGTTCCCGGGGATGGACCGGGGAGCTGTTTTTT.